This record covers a single T cell receptor beta chain. This sample was included in a study of siplizumab effects on memory and regulatory T cells. Profiled with immunoSEQ multiplex PCR; TCRdb holds only in-frame clones, not every one. Of roughly 120,000 clones listed, roughly 94% are singletons. Trimming removed 3 bases from V and 6 bases from J, with 21 bases in between. CDR3 length: 17 amino acids. The germline gives CDR1 LNHNV, CDR2 YYDKDF (reference sequence). This receptor was taken from a human donor in good health. The sample was non-Treg CD4+ T cells sorted from blood. The rearrangement links TRBV15 to TRBJ2-4; either TRBD1 or TRBD2 may supply D (6 bases each). The CDR3 nucleotides read TGTGCCACCAGCAGGGGACTCGGGGGCGTAAATGGAAACATTCAGTACTTC. Translating it yields CATSRGLGGVNGNIQYF.